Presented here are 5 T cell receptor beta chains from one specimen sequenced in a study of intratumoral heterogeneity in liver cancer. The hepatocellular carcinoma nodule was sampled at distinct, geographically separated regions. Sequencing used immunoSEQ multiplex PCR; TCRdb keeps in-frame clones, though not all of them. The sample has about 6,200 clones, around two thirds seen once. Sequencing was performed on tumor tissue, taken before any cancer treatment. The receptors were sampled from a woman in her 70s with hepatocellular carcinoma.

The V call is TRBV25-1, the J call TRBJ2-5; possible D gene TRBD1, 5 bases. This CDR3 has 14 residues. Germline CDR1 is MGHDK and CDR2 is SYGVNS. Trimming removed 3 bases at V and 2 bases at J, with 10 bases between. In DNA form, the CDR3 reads TGTGCCAGCAGTGAGCAGGGTTTTCAAGAGACCCAGTACTTC. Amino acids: CASSEQGFQETQYF.

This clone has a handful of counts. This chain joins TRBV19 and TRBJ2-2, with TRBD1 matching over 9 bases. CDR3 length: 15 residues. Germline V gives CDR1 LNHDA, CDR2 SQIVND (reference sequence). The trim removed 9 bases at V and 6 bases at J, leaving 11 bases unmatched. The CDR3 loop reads CASKPGTGLAGELFF. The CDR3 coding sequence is TGTGCCAGCAAACCCGGGACAGGGTTGGCCGGGGAGCTGTTTTTT.

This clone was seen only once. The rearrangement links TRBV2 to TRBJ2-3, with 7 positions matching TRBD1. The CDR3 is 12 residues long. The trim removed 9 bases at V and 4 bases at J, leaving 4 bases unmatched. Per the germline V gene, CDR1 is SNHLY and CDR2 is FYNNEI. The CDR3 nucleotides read TGTGCCAGTAGACAGGGTGCAGATACGCAGTATTTT. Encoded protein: CASRQGADTQYF.

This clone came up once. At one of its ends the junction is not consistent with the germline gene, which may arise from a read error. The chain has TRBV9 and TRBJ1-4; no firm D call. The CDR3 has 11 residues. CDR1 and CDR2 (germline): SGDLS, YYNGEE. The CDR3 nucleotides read TGTACCAGCAGTTTCCCTATGAAAAACTGTTTT. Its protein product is CTSSFPMKNCF.

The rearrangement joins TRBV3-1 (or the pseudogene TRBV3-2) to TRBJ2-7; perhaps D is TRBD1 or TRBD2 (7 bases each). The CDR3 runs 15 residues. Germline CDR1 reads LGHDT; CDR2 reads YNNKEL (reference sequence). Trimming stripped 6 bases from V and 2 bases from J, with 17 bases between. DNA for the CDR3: TGTGCCAGCAGTATCGGGAGGACAGGTACCTACGAGCAGTACTTC. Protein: CASSIGRTGTYEQYF.